A selection of T cell receptor beta chains follows, all from one sample in a study of T cell changes during pregnancy in multiple sclerosis. Here immunoSEQ multiplex PCR was the method, and the copy in TCRdb shows in-frame clones only, minus some. This sample carries more than 70,000 clones, 75% to 95% of them seen once, and the ten largest clones take less than 2%. This specimen consisted of peripheral blood, obtained after pregnancy. These TCRs come from a female donor in good health, enrolled as a control in a pregnancy study. CDR3s include the opening cysteine and the closing phenylalanine or tryptophan. A D gene is named only where the DNA matches it firmly. A row's size may be missing; if present it is once, few, many or a size class.

J gene: TRBJ2-2
V gene: TRBV12-5
clone size: NA
D gene: NA
CDR3 protein: CASGTGAGELFF
CDR3 DNA: TGTGCTAGTGGTACGGGGGCCGGGGAGCTGTTTTTT

J gene: TRBJ2-2
V gene: TRBV18
clone size: NA
D gene: NA
CDR3 protein: CASSPGGLTVSNTGELFF
CDR3 DNA: TGTGCCAGCTCACCGGGGGGTTTGACGGTCTCTAACACCGGGGAGCTGTTTTTT

J gene: TRBJ1-3
V gene: TRBV7-8
clone size: NA
D gene: NA
CDR3 protein: CASSPRTDSGNTIYF
CDR3 DNA: TGTGCCAGCAGCCCAAGGACAGACTCTGGAAACACCATATATTTT

J gene: TRBJ1-1
V gene: TRBV7-8
clone size: NA
D gene: NA
CDR3 protein: CASSSGSVNTEAFF
CDR3 DNA: TGTGCCAGCAGCTCGGGATCCGTGAACACTGAAGCTTTCTTT

J gene: TRBJ1-1
V gene: TRBV29-1
clone size: NA
D gene: NA
CDR3 protein: CSVGVNTEAFF
CDR3 DNA: TGCAGCGTTGGAGTGAACACTGAAGCTTTCTTT

J gene: TRBJ1-1
V gene: TRBV7-2
clone size: NA
D gene: TRBD1
CDR3 protein: CASSFGGRTGPGGTEAFF
CDR3 DNA: TGTGCCAGCAGCTTTGGGGGTCGGACAGGGCCGGGGGGCACTGAAGCTTTCTTT

J gene: TRBJ2-5
V gene: TRBV18
clone size: NA
D gene: TRBD2
CDR3 protein: CASSPGRVETQYF
CDR3 DNA: TGTGCCAGCTCACCGGGGAGGGTGGAGACCCAGTACTTC

J gene: TRBJ1-1
V gene: TRBV11-2
clone size: NA
D gene: TRBD1
CDR3 protein: CASSLTSGGRAEAFF
CDR3 DNA: TGTGCCAGCAGCTTAACCTCAGGGGGCCGGGCTGAAGCTTTCTTT

J gene: TRBJ2-1
V gene: TRBV19
clone size: NA
D gene: NA
CDR3 protein: CASSITLGGEQFF
CDR3 DNA: TGTGCCAGTAGTATCACCCTCGGGGGTGAGCAGTTCTTC

J gene: TRBJ2-5
V gene: TRBV4-2
clone size: NA
D gene: NA
CDR3 protein: CASSQGGSQETQYF
CDR3 DNA: TGTGCCAGCAGCCAAGGAGGATCCCAAGAGACCCAGTACTTC

J gene: TRBJ2-7
V gene: TRBV6-5
clone size: NA
D gene: NA
CDR3 protein: CAAGYEQYF
CDR3 DNA: TGTGCAGCAGGATACGAGCAGTACTTC

J gene: TRBJ1-2
V gene: TRBV7-9
clone size: NA
D gene: NA
CDR3 protein: CASSLAGSGVEGYTF
CDR3 DNA: TGTGCCAGCAGCTTAGCGGGGTCCGGGGTCGAAGGCTACACCTTC

J gene: TRBJ1-4
V gene: TRBV19
clone size: NA
D gene: TRBD1
CDR3 protein: CASWTGGLKVEKLFF
CDR3 DNA: TGTGCCAGTTGGACAGGCGGGTTAAAGGTTGAAAAACTGTTTTTT

J gene: TRBJ2-3
V gene: TRBV5-5
clone size: NA
D gene: TRBD1
CDR3 protein: CASSLSESGGSGTDTQYF
CDR3 DNA: TGTGCCAGCAGCTTGTCGGAATCAGGGGGCAGCGGCACAGATACGCAGTATTTT

J gene: TRBJ2-1
V gene: TRBV10-3
clone size: NA
D gene: NA
CDR3 protein: CAISQYNEQFF
CDR3 DNA: TGTGCCATCTCTCAGTACAATGAGCAGTTCTTC

J gene: TRBJ1-1
V gene: TRBV7-9
clone size: NA
D gene: TRBD1
CDR3 protein: CASSLVQTGETEAFF
CDR3 DNA: TGTGCCAGCAGCTTAGTCCAGACAGGGGAGACTGAAGCTTTCTTT

J gene: TRBJ2-1
V gene: TRBV29-1
clone size: NA
D gene: TRBD2
CDR3 protein: CSVLGLADYSSYNEQFF
CDR3 DNA: TGCAGCGTTCTGGGACTAGCGGATTACAGCTCCTACAATGAGCAGTTCTTC

J gene: TRBJ1-2
V gene: TRBV2
clone size: NA
D gene: NA
CDR3 protein: CASGRDISGYTF
CDR3 DNA: TGTGCCAGCGGCCGGGACATAAGTGGCTACACCTTC

J gene: TRBJ1-1
V gene: TRBV28
clone size: medium-sized
D gene: NA
CDR3 protein: CASSLDTYRIEAFF
CDR3 DNA: TGTGCCAGCAGTTTGGACACTTACAGGATCGAAGCTTTCTTT

J gene: TRBJ1-1
V gene: TRBV19
clone size: once
D gene: NA
CDR3 protein: CASSMVPRDKNTEAFF
CDR3 DNA: TGTGCCAGTAGTATGGTGCCTCGGGACAAGAACACTGAAGCTTTCTTT

J gene: TRBJ2-1
V gene: TRBV12-5
clone size: NA
D gene: NA
CDR3 protein: CASGLQGSSYNEQFF
CDR3 DNA: TGTGCTAGTGGCTTGCAGGGAAGCTCCTACAATGAGCAGTTCTTC

J gene: TRBJ1-5
V gene: TRBV6-1
clone size: NA
D gene: NA
CDR3 protein: CASRQIQPQHF
CDR3 DNA: TGTGCCAGCAGGCAGATTCAGCCCCAGCATTTT

J gene: TRBJ2-5
V gene: TRBV2
clone size: NA
D gene: TRBD2
CDR3 protein: CASRTSGGDQETQYF
CDR3 DNA: TGTGCCAGCAGAACTAGCGGGGGGGACCAAGAGACCCAGTACTTC

J gene: TRBJ2-7
V gene: TRBV7-2
clone size: once
D gene: TRBD2
CDR3 protein: CASSLTSGPSYEQYF
CDR3 DNA: TGTGCCAGCAGCTTAACTAGCGGGCCCTCCTACGAGCAGTACTTC

J gene: TRBJ1-5
V gene: TRBV6-5
clone size: once
D gene: TRBD1
CDR3 protein: CASSYGTGVNQPQHF
CDR3 DNA: TGTGCCAGCAGTTACGGGACAGGGGTGAATCAGCCCCAGCATTTT

J gene: TRBJ1-2
V gene: TRBV6-1
clone size: NA
D gene: NA
CDR3 protein: CASSEFGRSYGYTF
CDR3 DNA: TGTGCCAGCAGTGAATTTGGCAGATCCTATGGCTACACCTTC

J gene: TRBJ1-2
V gene: TRBV6-1
clone size: NA
D gene: NA
CDR3 protein: CASSKDRNYGYTF
CDR3 DNA: TGTGCCAGCAGCAAAGACAGGAACTATGGCTACACCTTC

J gene: TRBJ1-5
V gene: TRBV6-6
clone size: NA
D gene: NA
CDR3 protein: CASSPGGGQPQHF
CDR3 DNA: TGTGCCAGCAGCCCTGGGGGAGGTCAGCCCCAGCATTTT

J gene: TRBJ1-6
V gene: TRBV5-4
clone size: NA
D gene: TRBD1
CDR3 protein: CASSPTGTGHSPLHF
CDR3 DNA: TGTGCCAGCAGCCCTACCGGGACAGGGCATTCACCCCTCCACTTT

J gene: TRBJ1-1
V gene: TRBV5-1
clone size: few
D gene: NA
CDR3 protein: CASSLVMAGNTEAFF
CDR3 DNA: TGCGCCAGCAGCTTGGTTATGGCAGGGAACACTGAAGCTTTCTTT

J gene: TRBJ1-2
V gene: TRBV6-5
clone size: once
D gene: NA
CDR3 protein: CASRGGPIYGYTF
CDR3 DNA: TGTGCCAGCCGGGGGGGCCCTATCTATGGCTACACCTTC

J gene: TRBJ2-6
V gene: TRBV19
clone size: NA
D gene: NA
CDR3 protein: CASNSPGAGANVLTF
CDR3 DNA: TGTGCCAGTAACTCACCAGGGGCTGGGGCCAACGTCCTGACTTTC

J gene: TRBJ2-5
V gene: TRBV7-9
clone size: NA
D gene: NA
CDR3 protein: CASSLSLGLQETQYF
CDR3 DNA: TGTGCCAGCAGCTTAAGTTTGGGGCTCCAAGAGACCCAGTACTTC

J gene: TRBJ1-1
V gene: TRBV2
clone size: NA
D gene: NA
CDR3 protein: CASSPGTLGWTEAFF
CDR3 DNA: TGTGCCAGCAGCCCTGGGACATTGGGTTGGACTGAAGCTTTCTTT

J gene: TRBJ2-5
V gene: TRBV4-3
clone size: NA
D gene: NA
CDR3 protein: CASSQDVGPQETQYF
CDR3 DNA: TGCGCCAGCAGCCAAGATGTGGGGCCTCAAGAGACCCAGTACTTC

J gene: TRBJ1-5
V gene: TRBV27
clone size: once
D gene: NA
CDR3 protein: CASSPRQHSNQPQHF
CDR3 DNA: TGTGCCAGCAGTCCTCGACAGCATAGCAATCAGCCCCAGCATTTT

J gene: TRBJ1-1
V gene: TRBV7-9
clone size: NA
D gene: NA
CDR3 protein: CASRLGDGGLNTEAFF
CDR3 DNA: TGTGCCAGCAGGTTGGGGGACGGGGGACTGAACACTGAAGCTTTCTTT

J gene: TRBJ2-7
V gene: TRBV19
clone size: NA
D gene: TRBD2
CDR3 protein: CASSITPRHGGSYEQYF
CDR3 DNA: TGTGCCAGTAGTATTACCCCCCGACATGGCGGGAGCTACGAGCAGTACTTC

J gene: TRBJ2-3
V gene: TRBV19
clone size: NA
D gene: TRBD2
CDR3 protein: CASSWTSTDTQYF
CDR3 DNA: TGTGCCAGTAGTTGGACTAGTACAGATACGCAGTATTTT